The 8 T cell receptor beta chains below all came from one sample that was sequenced in a study of T cell responses to AZD1222 COVID-19 vaccine. The data were produced by immunoSEQ multiplex PCR, yet TCRdb's version contains in-frame clones alone and is incomplete. This sample has 180,000 or so clones, with 94% found just once. The starting material was peripheral blood, obtained on day 0 of AZD1222 vaccination. These TCRs come from an adult in good health.

V and J are TRBV25-1 and TRBJ1-5; D is perhaps TRBD1 (6 bases). The length of the CDR3 is 15 residues. Between the trimmed V and J ends, which lost 4 bases and 0 bases, there was a span of 10 bases. Germline V lookup: CDR1 MGHDK, CDR2 SYGVNS. The CDR3 spells CASSVGGPSNQPQHF. CDR3 DNA sequence: TGTGCCAGCAGTGTCGGGGGCCCTAGCAATCAGCCCCAGCATTTT. The full variable domain, with the rest looked up from reference TRBV25-1 and TRBJ1-5, is EADIYQTPRYLVIGTGKKITLECSQTMGHDKMYWYQQDPGMELHLIHYSYGVNSTEKGDLSSESTVSRIRTEHFPLTLESARPSHTSQYLCASSVGGPSNQPQHFGDGTRLSIL.

The genes are TRBV4-2 and TRBJ2-2; D is unclear. This CDR3 comprises 15 residues. Germline assignment: CDR1 LGHNA and CDR2 YNFKEQ. Trimming removed 0 bases from V and 3 bases from J, with 8 bases in between. The CDR3 reads CASSQESGYTGELFF. The CDR3 nucleotides are TGTGCCAGCAGCCAAGAAAGTGGATACACCGGGGAGCTGTTTTTT.

This clone has a single count. The chain has TRBV5-1 and TRBJ2-3; TRBD1 is a possible D gene (5 bases). V was cut by 0 bases and J by 2 bases, with 10 bases left in between. This CDR3 spans 15 amino acids. Germline V gene sequence: CDR1 SGHRS, CDR2 YFSETQ. The CDR3: CASSLGSGPTDTQYF. CDR3 sequence (DNA): TGCGCCAGCAGCTTGGGTTCAGGGCCCACAGATACGCAGTATTTT.

The rearrangement uses TRBV6-5 and TRBJ1-1; D is unclear. Trimming left V 6 bases short and J 3 bases short, with 11 bases between. This CDR3 comprises 13 residues. Germline values: CDR1 MNHEY, CDR2 SVGAGI. The CDR3 DNA is TGTGCCAGCAGGTCCCAAGGCGACACTGAAGCTTTCTTT. It encodes CASRSQGDTEAFF.

The gene calls are TRBV7-9 and TRBJ1-3; perhaps TRBD1 as D (5 bases). The CDR3 has 14 amino acids. Germline CDR1 is SEHNR and CDR2 is FQNEAQ (reference sequence). V dropped 5 bases and J dropped 4 bases, with 12 bases sitting between them. The CDR3 loop is CASSRGGTGNTIYF. Here the CDR3 DNA reads TGTGCCAGCAGCCGGGGGGGAACCGGAAACACCATATATTTT. Together with reference TRBV7-9 and TRBJ1-3, the CDR3 gives the full variable domain: DTGVSQNPRHKITKRGQNVTFRCDPISEHNRLYWYRQTLGQGPEFLTYFQNEAQLEKSRLLSDRFSAERPKGSFSTLEIQRTEQGDSAMYLCASSRGGTGNTIYFGEGSWLTVV.

The CDR3 DNA reads as TGTGCCACCAGTGAAGGGCCCCCCTGGGGCTACACCTTC. This gives the protein CATSEGPPWGYTF. V is TRBV24-1 and J is TRBJ1-2; no clear D. CDR3 length: 13 amino acids. Looked up from germline, CDR1 is KGHDR and CDR2 is SFDVKD. V was pared by 4 bases and J by 8 bases, with 13 bases between.

The chain uses TRBV7-3 and TRBJ1-1; D gene unclear. The CDR3 extends over 14 amino acids. Trimming pared 1 base from V and 5 bases from J, leaving 11 bases between. Germline assignment: CDR1 SGHTA and CDR2 FQGTGA. The CDR3 protein is CASSLNAGGTEAFF. Here the CDR3 DNA reads TGTGCCAGCAGCTTAAACGCAGGTGGGACTGAAGCTTTCTTT.

This sequence joins TRBV5-4 and TRBJ2-3; 9 positions match TRBD1. This CDR3 region has 15 residues. The ends lost 3 bases at V and 5 bases at J; junction bases unmatched: 7. Germline loops: CDR1 SGHNT, CDR2 YYREEE (reference sequence). Here the CDR3 DNA reads TGTGCCAGCAGCTCCAGGGACAGGGCCGTAGATACGCAGTATTTT. It translates to CASSSRDRAVDTQYF.